This is a list of T cell receptor beta chains from one sample in a study of cytomegalovirus exposure and HLA in healthy donors. Here immunoSEQ multiplex PCR was the method, and the copy in TCRdb shows in-frame clones only, minus some. Here the sample spans approximately 150,000 clones, 80% being singletons. The sample comprised PBMCs. The receptors were gathered from a man aged 30 to 39 in good health and CMV-seronegative. CDR3s include the opening cysteine and the closing phenylalanine or tryptophan. Fields, in order: J gene, D gene, clone size, V gene, CDR3 DNA, CDR3 protein. A D gene is named only where the DNA matches it firmly. Where a row states a size, it is once, few, many or the class of an expanded clone; other rows omit it.

j_call: TRBJ2-1
d_call: .
clone_size: few
v_call: TRBV7-7
cdr3_nt: TGTGCCAGCAGCTTAGGGAGAGGTGAGCAGTTCTTC
cdr3_aa: CASSLGRGEQFF

j_call: TRBJ1-1
d_call: .
clone_size: few
v_call: TRBV7-2
cdr3_nt: TGTGCCAGCAGCTTAGACAGGTGGAACACTGAAGCTTTCTTT
cdr3_aa: CASSLDRWNTEAFF

j_call: TRBJ1-1
d_call: TRBD1
clone_size: .
v_call: TRBV2
cdr3_nt: TGTGCCAGCAGTGTTAGGGGACAGGGCGTAGGGGGGAGGACTGAAGCTTTCTTT
cdr3_aa: CASSVRGQGVGGRTEAFF

j_call: TRBJ1-1
d_call: .
clone_size: .
v_call: TRBV15
cdr3_nt: TGTGCCACCAGCAGAGCCGTCAGCCAGACAATAAACACTGAAGCTTTCTTT
cdr3_aa: CATSRAVSQTINTEAFF

j_call: TRBJ2-1
d_call: TRBD2
clone_size: .
v_call: TRBV9
cdr3_nt: TGTGCCAGCGGACGCCTGAGCGGGGGGGACAATGAGCAGTTCTTC
cdr3_aa: CASGRLSGGDNEQFF

j_call: TRBJ1-1
d_call: TRBD1
clone_size: .
v_call: TRBV29-1
cdr3_nt: TGCAGCGTCGGACAGGTAATCACTGAAGCTTTCTTT
cdr3_aa: CSVGQVITEAFF

j_call: TRBJ2-5
d_call: .
clone_size: .
v_call: TRBV15
cdr3_nt: TGTGCCACCAGCAGAGACACTAGGATGTCAGAGACCCAGTACTTC
cdr3_aa: CATSRDTRMSETQYF

j_call: TRBJ1-5
d_call: .
clone_size: once
v_call: TRBV10-1
cdr3_nt: TGCCTGAGGAGGGTGGGGCATCAGCCCCAGCATTTT
cdr3_aa: CLRRVGHQPQHF

j_call: TRBJ2-7
d_call: TRBD2
clone_size: .
v_call: TRBV7-6
cdr3_nt: TGTGCCAGCAGCTCTCTAGCGGGAGGCGGCGGGCAGTACTTC
cdr3_aa: CASSSLAGGGGQYF

j_call: TRBJ2-7
d_call: TRBD2
clone_size: .
v_call: TRBV7-8
cdr3_nt: TGTGCCAGCAGCTGGGGTGTAGCGGGAGCCTACGAGCAGTACTTC
cdr3_aa: CASSWGVAGAYEQYF

j_call: TRBJ2-2
d_call: TRBD1
clone_size: .
v_call: TRBV7-6
cdr3_nt: TGTGCCAGCAGCTTGGGGGGGACAGGGGTTCCCACCGGGGAGCTGTTTTTT
cdr3_aa: CASSLGGTGVPTGELFF

j_call: TRBJ2-3
d_call: .
clone_size: .
v_call: TRBV5-8
cdr3_nt: TGTGCCAGCAGCTTGGGAGACAGTAGCACAGATACGCAGTATTTT
cdr3_aa: CASSLGDSSTDTQYF

j_call: TRBJ2-2
d_call: TRBD2
clone_size: once
v_call: TRBV5-1
cdr3_nt: TGCGCCAGCAGCCCGCTAGCGGGAGCGCACGGGGAGCTGTTTTTT
cdr3_aa: CASSPLAGAHGELFF

j_call: TRBJ2-1
d_call: .
clone_size: .
v_call: TRBV5-4
cdr3_nt: TGTGCCAGCAGCTTGCCGGCGGAAGAGCAGTTCTTC
cdr3_aa: CASSLPAEEQFF

j_call: TRBJ2-7
d_call: .
clone_size: .
v_call: TRBV7-7
cdr3_nt: TGTGCCAGCAGCTTCCGTCCCGGGTCCTACGAGCAGTACTTC
cdr3_aa: CASSFRPGSYEQYF

j_call: TRBJ2-1
d_call: .
clone_size: .
v_call: TRBV7-9
cdr3_nt: TGTGCCAGCTTCCGTGGAGGGGAGCACAATGAGCAGTTCTTC
cdr3_aa: CASFRGGEHNEQFF

j_call: TRBJ2-5
d_call: .
clone_size: .
v_call: TRBV19
cdr3_nt: TGTGCCAGTAGTATAGGGAGGACCCCGGGAGAGACCCAGTACTTC
cdr3_aa: CASSIGRTPGETQYF